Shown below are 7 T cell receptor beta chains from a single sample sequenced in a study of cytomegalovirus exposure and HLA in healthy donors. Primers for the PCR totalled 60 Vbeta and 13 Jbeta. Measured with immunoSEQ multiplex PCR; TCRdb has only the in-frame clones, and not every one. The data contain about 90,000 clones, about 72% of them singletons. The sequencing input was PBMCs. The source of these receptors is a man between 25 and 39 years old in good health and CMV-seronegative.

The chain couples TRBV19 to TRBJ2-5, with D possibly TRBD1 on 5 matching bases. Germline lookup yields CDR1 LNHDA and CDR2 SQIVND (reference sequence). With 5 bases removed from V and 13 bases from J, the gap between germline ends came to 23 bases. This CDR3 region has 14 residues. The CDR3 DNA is TGTGCCAGTAGTGTGGGTTCGGTTGGGGCCTCCTGGTACTTC. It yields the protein CASSVGSVGASWYF.

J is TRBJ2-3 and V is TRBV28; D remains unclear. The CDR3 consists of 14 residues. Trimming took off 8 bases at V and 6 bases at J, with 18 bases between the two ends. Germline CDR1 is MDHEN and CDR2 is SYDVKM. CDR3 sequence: CASQNGRRVDTQYF. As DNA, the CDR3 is TGTGCCAGCCAAAACGGAAGGAGAGTGGATACGCAGTATTTT.

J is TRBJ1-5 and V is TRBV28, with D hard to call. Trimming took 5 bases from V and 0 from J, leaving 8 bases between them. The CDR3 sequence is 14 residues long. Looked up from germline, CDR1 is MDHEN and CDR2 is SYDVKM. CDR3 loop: CASSPRHSNQPQHF. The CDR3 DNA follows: TGTGCCAGCAGTCCCCGACATAGCAATCAGCCCCAGCATTTT.

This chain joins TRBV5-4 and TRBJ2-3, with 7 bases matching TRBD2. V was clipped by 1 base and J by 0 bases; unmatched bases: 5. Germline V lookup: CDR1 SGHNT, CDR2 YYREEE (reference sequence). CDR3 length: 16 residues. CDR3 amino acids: CASSLSGVLSTDTQYF. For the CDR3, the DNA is TGTGCCAGCAGCTTGAGCGGGGTTCTTAGCACAGATACGCAGTATTTT.

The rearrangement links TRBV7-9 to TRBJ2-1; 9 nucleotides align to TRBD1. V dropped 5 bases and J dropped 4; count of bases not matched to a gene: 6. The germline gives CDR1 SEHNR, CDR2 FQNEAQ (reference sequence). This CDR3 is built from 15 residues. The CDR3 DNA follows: TGTGCCAGCAGCCTGAGGACAGGGGAATACAATGAGCAGTTCTTC. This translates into CASSLRTGEYNEQFF. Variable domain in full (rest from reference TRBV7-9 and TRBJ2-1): DTGVSQNPRHKITKRGQNVTFRCDPISEHNRLYWYRQTLGQGPEFLTYFQNEAQLEKSRLLSDRFSAERPKGSFSTLEIQRTEQGDSAMYLCASSLRTGEYNEQFFGPGTRLTVL.

In DNA, the CDR3 is TGTGCCAGCAGTTTACAGGGGGCGGCCACTGAAGCTTTCTTT. Encoded protein: CASSLQGAATEAFF. The rearrangement joins TRBV6-1 to TRBJ1-1; 9 nucleotides line up with TRBD1. Germline assignment: CDR1 MNHNS and CDR2 SASEGT. The CDR3 sequence is 14 residues long. The J segment lost 4 bases and the V segment lost 5 bases, leaving 5 bases of the junction unmatched.

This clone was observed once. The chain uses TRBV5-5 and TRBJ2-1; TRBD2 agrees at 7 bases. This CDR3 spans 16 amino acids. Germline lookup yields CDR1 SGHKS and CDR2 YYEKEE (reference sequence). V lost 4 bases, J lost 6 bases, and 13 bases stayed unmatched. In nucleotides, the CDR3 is TGTGCCAGCAGCCAGAGACTAGCTTGGCCCCCCAATGAGCAGTTCTTC. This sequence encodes CASSQRLAWPPNEQFF.